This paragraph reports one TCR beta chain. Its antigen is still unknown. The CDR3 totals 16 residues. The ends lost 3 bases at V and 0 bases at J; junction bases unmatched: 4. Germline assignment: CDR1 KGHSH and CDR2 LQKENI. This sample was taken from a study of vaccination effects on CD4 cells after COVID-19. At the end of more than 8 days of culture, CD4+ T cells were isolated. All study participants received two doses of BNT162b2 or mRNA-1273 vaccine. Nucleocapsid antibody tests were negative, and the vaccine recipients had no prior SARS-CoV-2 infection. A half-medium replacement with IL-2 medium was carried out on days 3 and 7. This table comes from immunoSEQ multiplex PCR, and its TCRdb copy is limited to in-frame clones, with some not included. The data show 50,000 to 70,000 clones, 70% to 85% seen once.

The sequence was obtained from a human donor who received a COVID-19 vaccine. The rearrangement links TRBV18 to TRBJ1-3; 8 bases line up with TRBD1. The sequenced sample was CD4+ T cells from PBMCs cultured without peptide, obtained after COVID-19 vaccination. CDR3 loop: CASSPGQASSGNTIYF. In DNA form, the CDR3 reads TGTGCCAGCTCACCGGGACAGGCCAGCTCTGGAAACACCATATATTTT.